These T cell receptor beta chains were read from a single sample in a study of blood T cells in healthy people across ages. TCRdb used MiXCR to reprocess the 5' RACE reads, holding one entry per CDR3 protein. The top ten clones hold roughly a third of a sample with about 680,000 distinct CDR3 sequences, 45% to 50% of them seen once. The source material was blood. The receptors stem from a woman aged 60-75 years in good health. Each CDR3 is given with its conserved first and last residue. Fields, in order: J gene, CDR3 length, D gene, V gene, clone size, CDR3 protein, CDR3 DNA. The D gene is left open where the match is weak. Some rows have no size entry. The others give once, few or many, or a class for an expanded clone.

j_gene: TRBJ1-5; len: 14; d_gene: .; v_gene: TRBV7-2; abundance: .; CDR3aa: CASSSYTGEQPQHF; CDR3nt: TGTGCCAGCAGCTCGTATACAGGAGAACAGCCCCAGCATTTT
j_gene: TRBJ2-3; len: 14; d_gene: TRBD2; v_gene: TRBV5-1; abundance: few; CDR3aa: CASRLAGTTDTQYF; CDR3nt: TGCGCCAGCAGGCTAGCGGGGACCACAGATACGCAGTATTTT
j_gene: TRBJ2-5; len: 16; d_gene: .; v_gene: TRBV6-5; abundance: .; CDR3aa: CASSPLRQDAYNEQYF; CDR3nt: TGTGCCAGCAGTCCCCTTCGGCAGGACGCCTACAATGAGCAGTACTTC
j_gene: TRBJ2-1; len: 18; d_gene: TRBD2; v_gene: TRBV15; abundance: once; CDR3aa: CATSRDRSSGTAYNEQFF; CDR3nt: TGTGCCACCAGCAGAGATCGTAGTAGCGGGACTGCCTACAATGAGCAGTTCTTC
j_gene: TRBJ1-3; len: 15; d_gene: .; v_gene: TRBV11-2; abundance: .; CDR3aa: CASSSAYRGRNTIYF; CDR3nt: TGTGCCAGCAGCTCAGCCTACAGAGGGAGAAACACCATATATTTT
j_gene: TRBJ1-2; len: 14; d_gene: TRBD1; v_gene: TRBV11-2; abundance: .; CDR3aa: CASSPRGGRNGYTF; CDR3nt: TGTGCCAGCAGCCCCAGGGGGGGGCGGAATGGCTACACCTTC
j_gene: TRBJ2-7; len: 12; d_gene: .; v_gene: TRBV20-1; abundance: few; CDR3aa: CSARAPTYEQYF; CDR3nt: TGCAGTGCTAGGGCCCCGACCTACGAGCAGTACTTC
j_gene: TRBJ2-4; len: 12; d_gene: .; v_gene: TRBV7-2; abundance: once; CDR3aa: CASSGIREAQYF; CDR3nt: TGTGCCAGCAGCGGCATAAGAGAGGCCCAGTACTTC
j_gene: TRBJ1-1; len: 15; d_gene: .; v_gene: TRBV20-1; abundance: .; CDR3aa: CSASGTLRGNTEAFF; CDR3nt: TGCAGTGCCTCGGGGACCCTCAGGGGGAACACTGAAGCTTTCTTT
j_gene: TRBJ2-5; len: 14; d_gene: TRBD1; v_gene: TRBV7-2; abundance: .; CDR3aa: CASSQGQGVKTQYF; CDR3nt: TGTGCCAGCAGCCAAGGGCAGGGGGTAAAGACCCAGTACTTC
j_gene: TRBJ1-1; len: 13; d_gene: .; v_gene: TRBV4-2; abundance: .; CDR3aa: CASSQAHNTEAFF; CDR3nt: TGTGCCAGCAGCCAAGCACATAACACTGAAGCTTTCTTT
j_gene: TRBJ1-4; len: 15; d_gene: .; v_gene: TRBV7-2; abundance: .; CDR3aa: CASSLAAVPNEKLFF; CDR3nt: TGTGCCAGCAGCTTAGCGGCAGTCCCCAATGAAAAACTGTTTTTT
j_gene: TRBJ2-1; len: 12; d_gene: .; v_gene: TRBV4-1; abundance: .; CDR3aa: CASSRPRESQFF; CDR3nt: TGCGCCAGCAGCCGCCCTCGGGAGTCCCAGTTCTTC
j_gene: TRBJ1-2; len: 13; d_gene: .; v_gene: TRBV7-9; abundance: few; CDR3aa: CASSTQADYGYTF; CDR3nt: TGTGCCAGCAGTACACAGGCGGATTATGGCTACACCTTC
j_gene: TRBJ1-1; len: 15; d_gene: .; v_gene: TRBV6-6; abundance: .; CDR3aa: CASSPAGVGNTEAFF; CDR3nt: TGTGCCAGCAGTCCCGCGGGGGTGGGGAACACTGAAGCTTTCTTT
j_gene: TRBJ2-6; len: 16; d_gene: .; v_gene: TRBV10-3; abundance: few; CDR3aa: CAISDPMGSGANVLTF; CDR3nt: TGTGCCATCAGTGACCCAATGGGGTCTGGGGCCAACGTCCTGACTTTC
j_gene: TRBJ1-2; len: 14; d_gene: .; v_gene: TRBV7-2; abundance: .; CDR3aa: CASSVGGSLYGYTF; CDR3nt: TGTGCCAGCAGCGTAGGGGGGTCCTTGTATGGCTACACCTTC
j_gene: TRBJ2-3; len: 13; d_gene: .; v_gene: TRBV3-1; abundance: many; CDR3aa: CASSQFLADTQYF; CDR3nt: TGTGCCAGCAGCCAATTTTTGGCAGATACGCAGTATTTT
j_gene: TRBJ1-1; len: 14; d_gene: .; v_gene: TRBV7-2; abundance: .; CDR3aa: CASSIGPMNTEAFF; CDR3nt: TGTGCCAGCAGCATAGGACCAATGAACACTGAAGCTTTCTTT
j_gene: TRBJ1-5; len: 15; d_gene: .; v_gene: TRBV28; abundance: .; CDR3aa: CASSLGGRNNQPQHF; CDR3nt: TGTGCCAGCAGCCTAGGAGGGAGGAACAATCAGCCCCAGCATTTT
j_gene: TRBJ2-1; len: 16; d_gene: TRBD2; v_gene: TRBV20-1; abundance: few; CDR3aa: CSAPRAGTSGYNEQFF; CDR3nt: TGCAGTGCGCCGCGGGCCGGGACTAGCGGATACAATGAGCAGTTCTTC
j_gene: TRBJ2-7; len: 11; d_gene: .; v_gene: TRBV30; abundance: few; CDR3aa: CAWTLSYEQYF; CDR3nt: TGTGCCTGGACTCTCTCCTACGAGCAGTACTTC
j_gene: TRBJ1-1; len: 15; d_gene: .; v_gene: TRBV3-1; abundance: .; CDR3aa: CASSQAGGWVTEAFF; CDR3nt: TGTGCCAGCAGCCAAGCAGGTGGATGGGTGACTGAAGCTTTCTTT
j_gene: TRBJ2-3; len: 15; d_gene: .; v_gene: TRBV5-6; abundance: many; CDR3aa: CASSLGGISTDTQYF; CDR3nt: TGTGCCAGCAGCTTGGGTGGGATTAGTACAGATACGCAGTATTTT
j_gene: TRBJ2-1; len: 12; d_gene: TRBD2; v_gene: TRBV20-1; abundance: many; CDR3aa: CSISGPNNEQFF; CDR3nt: TGCAGCATTAGCGGGCCGAACAATGAGCAGTTCTTC
j_gene: TRBJ2-1; len: 14; d_gene: .; v_gene: TRBV15; abundance: .; CDR3aa: CATRGAAAANEQFF; CDR3nt: TGTGCCACCAGGGGGGCAGCCGCAGCCAATGAGCAGTTCTTC
j_gene: TRBJ1-6; len: 14; d_gene: .; v_gene: TRBV18; abundance: once; CDR3aa: CASSRAGDNSPLHF; CDR3nt: TGTGCCAGCTCACGGGCAGGGGATAATTCACCCCTCCACTTT
j_gene: TRBJ1-2; len: 11; d_gene: .; v_gene: TRBV25-1; abundance: .; CDR3aa: CATNENYGYTF; CDR3nt: TGTGCCACCAACGAAAATTATGGCTACACCTTC
j_gene: TRBJ2-5; len: 13; d_gene: .; v_gene: TRBV28; abundance: .; CDR3aa: CASGTGQQETQYF; CDR3nt: TGTGCCAGCGGAACGGGACAACAAGAGACCCAGTACTTC
j_gene: TRBJ2-5; len: 16; d_gene: .; v_gene: TRBV4-1; abundance: .; CDR3aa: CASSWDTQTFQETQYF; CDR3nt: TGCGCCAGCAGCTGGGACACCCAAACTTTCCAAGAGACCCAGTACTTC
j_gene: TRBJ2-3; len: 14; d_gene: .; v_gene: TRBV20-1; abundance: .; CDR3aa: CSAFTLSPGDTQYF; CDR3nt: TGCAGTGCTTTTACACTATCCCCAGGAGATACGCAGTATTTT
j_gene: TRBJ2-5; len: 12; d_gene: TRBD2; v_gene: TRBV29-1; abundance: many; CDR3aa: CSVAALAGTQYF; CDR3nt: TGCAGCGTTGCGGCGCTAGCGGGTACCCAGTACTTC
j_gene: TRBJ1-5; len: 13; d_gene: .; v_gene: TRBV20-1; abundance: .; CDR3aa: CSARKGSGQPQHF; CDR3nt: TGCAGTGCTAGGAAAGGGTCCGGTCAGCCCCAGCATTTT
j_gene: TRBJ2-5; len: 15; d_gene: TRBD1; v_gene: TRBV24-1; abundance: .; CDR3aa: CATSDLSRQGETQYF; CDR3nt: TGTGCCACCAGTGATCTATCACGACAGGGAGAGACCCAGTACTTC
j_gene: TRBJ2-1; len: 14; d_gene: .; v_gene: TRBV6-2/TRBV6-3; abundance: .; CDR3aa: CASSPRAAYNEQFF; CDR3nt: TGTGCCAGCAGTCCCCGGGCGGCTTACAATGAGCAGTTCTTC
j_gene: TRBJ2-7; len: 13; d_gene: .; v_gene: TRBV25-1; abundance: few; CDR3aa: CASTGHGRAEQYF; CDR3nt: TGTGCCAGCACCGGCCACGGGAGAGCCGAGCAGTACTTC
j_gene: TRBJ2-7; len: 15; d_gene: .; v_gene: TRBV10-3; abundance: .; CDR3aa: CATSDPTTVPYEQYF; CDR3nt: TGTGCCACCAGTGACCCGACGACGGTGCCCTACGAGCAGTACTTC
j_gene: TRBJ2-2; len: 17; d_gene: .; v_gene: TRBV4-3; abundance: few; CDR3aa: CASSQDPVRTTPGELFF; CDR3nt: TGCGCCAGCAGCCAAGATCCAGTCCGGACGACCCCCGGGGAGCTGTTTTTT
j_gene: TRBJ1-2; len: 14; d_gene: .; v_gene: TRBV5-4; abundance: .; CDR3aa: CAVHSGTASYGYTF; CDR3nt: TGTGCCGTTCACTCCGGGACGGCATCCTATGGCTACACCTTC
j_gene: TRBJ2-3; len: 12; d_gene: .; v_gene: TRBV7-2; abundance: many; CDR3aa: CASSPRRDTQYF; CDR3nt: TGTGCCAGCAGCCCTAGAAGGGATACGCAGTATTTT
j_gene: TRBJ2-7; len: 12; d_gene: .; v_gene: TRBV7-2; abundance: .; CDR3aa: CASSSTVLEQYF; CDR3nt: TGTGCCAGCAGCTCGACTGTACTCGAGCAGTACTTC
j_gene: TRBJ2-1; len: 14; d_gene: .; v_gene: TRBV3-1; abundance: many; CDR3aa: CASGPRRSYNEQFF; CDR3nt: TGTGCCAGCGGACCCAGGAGATCCTACAATGAGCAGTTCTTC
j_gene: TRBJ2-5; len: 14; d_gene: TRBD2; v_gene: TRBV29-1; abundance: .; CDR3aa: CSVDGGRGKWEQYF; CDR3nt: TGCAGCGTTGATGGCGGGAGGGGAAAATGGGAGCAGTACTTC
j_gene: TRBJ1-4; len: 13; d_gene: .; v_gene: TRBV5-6; abundance: .; CDR3aa: CASSLVGGAELFF; CDR3nt: TGTGCCAGCAGCTTGGTGGGGGGCGCAGAACTGTTTTTT
j_gene: TRBJ1-1; len: 13; d_gene: .; v_gene: TRBV6-1; abundance: few; CDR3aa: CASNRGVGTEAFF; CDR3nt: TGTGCCAGCAATCGCGGGGTGGGCACTGAAGCTTTCTTT
j_gene: TRBJ1-2; len: 15; d_gene: .; v_gene: TRBV3-1; abundance: few; CDR3aa: CASSQGWGHDYGYTF; CDR3nt: TGTGCCAGCAGCCAAGGGTGGGGACATGACTATGGCTACACCTTC
j_gene: TRBJ2-7; len: 14; d_gene: .; v_gene: TRBV29-1; abundance: .; CDR3aa: CSVVPGLQTYEQYF; CDR3nt: TGCAGCGTTGTACCGGGTCTACAAACCTACGAGCAGTACTTC
j_gene: TRBJ2-1; len: 13; d_gene: TRBD2; v_gene: TRBV20-1; abundance: .; CDR3aa: CSAASGEYNEQFF; CDR3nt: TGCAGCGCTGCTAGCGGGGAATACAATGAGCAGTTCTTC
j_gene: TRBJ1-2; len: 10; d_gene: .; v_gene: TRBV29-1; abundance: few; CDR3aa: CSVVSYGYTF; CDR3nt: TGCAGCGTTGTCAGCTATGGCTACACCTTC
j_gene: TRBJ1-6; len: 12; d_gene: .; v_gene: TRBV5-6; abundance: .; CDR3aa: CASSFEYSPLHF; CDR3nt: TGTGCCAGCAGCTTCGAATATTCACCCCTCCACTTT
j_gene: TRBJ1-1; len: 14; d_gene: TRBD1; v_gene: TRBV2; abundance: .; CDR3aa: CASSGTGGRTEAFF; CDR3nt: TGTGCCAGCAGTGGGACAGGGGGGCGCACTGAAGCTTTCTTT
j_gene: TRBJ1-4; len: 13; d_gene: TRBD1; v_gene: TRBV2; abundance: few; CDR3aa: CASITGENEKLFF; CDR3nt: TGTGCCAGCATCACAGGGGAGAATGAAAAACTGTTTTTT
j_gene: TRBJ2-4; len: 15; d_gene: .; v_gene: TRBV12-3/TRBV12-4; abundance: .; CDR3aa: CASSPSIGAKNIQYF; CDR3nt: TGTGCCAGCAGTCCCTCCATAGGGGCCAAAAACATTCAGTACTTC